The source of this TCR beta chain is a study of T-cell memory formation after mild COVID-19. Overall study results and limits: Second-wave clones that peaked on day 37 lacked confirmed SARS-CoV-2 specificity. Pre-infection memory carried some responding clones, suggesting that cross-reactive memory joined.

Remarks on this clonotype: Its antigen is not known.

From 5'RACE with constant-segment primers came TCR alpha and TCR beta cDNA libraries that carried sample barcodes and UMIs. TCRdb re-derived calls from the 5' RACE reads in MiXCR, one entry per CDR3 protein. The table lists around 160,000 distinct CDR3 sequences, under 14% of them singletons, with approximately 3.8% in the top ten. Trimming stripped 3 bases from V and 7 bases from J, with 12 bases between. This CDR3 has 14 residues. CDR1 and CDR2 (germline): LGHDT, YNNKEL (reference sequence). This receptor was obtained from a man between 18 and 29 years old who had mild COVID-19 (a few samples of this study predate the infection). Cell type and time point are not known. Sequencing was performed on PBMCs or a T cell subset sorted from them (not recorded which). The V call is TRBV3-1, the J call TRBJ2-2, with D tentatively TRBD1 (6 bases). For the CDR3, the DNA is TGTGCCAGCAGCCATGGGACAATAGACGGGGAGCTGTTTTTT. This gives the protein CASSHGTIDGELFF.